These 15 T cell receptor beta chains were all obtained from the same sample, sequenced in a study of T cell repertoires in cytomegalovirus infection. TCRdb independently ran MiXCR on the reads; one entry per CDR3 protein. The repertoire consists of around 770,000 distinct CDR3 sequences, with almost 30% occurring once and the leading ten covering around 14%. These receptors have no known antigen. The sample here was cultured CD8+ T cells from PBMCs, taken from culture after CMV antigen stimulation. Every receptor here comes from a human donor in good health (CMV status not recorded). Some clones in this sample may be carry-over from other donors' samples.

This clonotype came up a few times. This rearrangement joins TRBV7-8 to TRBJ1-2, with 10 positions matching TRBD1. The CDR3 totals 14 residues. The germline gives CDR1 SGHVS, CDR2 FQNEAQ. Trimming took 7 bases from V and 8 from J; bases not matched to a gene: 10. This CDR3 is CASTLTGGLVGYTF. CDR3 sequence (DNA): TGTGCCAGCACCCTGACAGGGGGCTTAGTCGGCTACACCTTC.

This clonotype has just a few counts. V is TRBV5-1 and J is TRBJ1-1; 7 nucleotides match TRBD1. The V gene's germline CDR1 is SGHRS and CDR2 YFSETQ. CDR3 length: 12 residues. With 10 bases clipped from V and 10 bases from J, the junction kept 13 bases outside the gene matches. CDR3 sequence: CAEGAAPSGAFF. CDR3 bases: TGCGCCGAGGGGGCAGCCCCCTCGGGAGCTTTCTTT.

The CDR3 loop is CSARDPEFTNTGELFF. CDR3 bases: TGCAGTGCTAGAGATCCGGAATTCACGAACACCGGGGAGCTGTTTTTT. The V call is TRBV20-1, the J call TRBJ2-2, with D unresolved. Germline assignment: CDR1 DFQATT and CDR2 SNEGSKA (reference sequence). The V and J ends lost 0 bases and 0 bases respectively, with 11 bases between them. This CDR3 comprises 16 residues.

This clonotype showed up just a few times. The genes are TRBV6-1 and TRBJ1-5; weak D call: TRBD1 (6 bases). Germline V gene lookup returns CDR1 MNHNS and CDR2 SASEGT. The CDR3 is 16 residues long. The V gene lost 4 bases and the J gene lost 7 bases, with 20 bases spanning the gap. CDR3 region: CASSASPTGQGQPQHF. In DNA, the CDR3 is TGTGCCAGCAGTGCTTCACCGACAGGTCAGGGGCAGCCCCAGCATTTT.

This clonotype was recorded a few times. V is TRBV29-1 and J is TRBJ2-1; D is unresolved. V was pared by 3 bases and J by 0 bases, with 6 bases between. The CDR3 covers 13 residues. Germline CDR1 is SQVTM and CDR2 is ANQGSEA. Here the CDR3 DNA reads TGCAGCGTTGAGCCCCGCTCCTACAATGAGCAGTTCTTC. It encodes CSVEPRSYNEQFF.

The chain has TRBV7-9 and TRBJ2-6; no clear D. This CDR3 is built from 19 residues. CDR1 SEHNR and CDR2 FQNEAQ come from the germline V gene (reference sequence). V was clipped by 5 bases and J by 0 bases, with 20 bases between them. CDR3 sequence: CASSRIVPSESSGANVLTF. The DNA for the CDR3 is TGTGCCAGCAGCCGAATTGTGCCGAGCGAGTCCTCTGGGGCCAACGTCCTGACTTTC.

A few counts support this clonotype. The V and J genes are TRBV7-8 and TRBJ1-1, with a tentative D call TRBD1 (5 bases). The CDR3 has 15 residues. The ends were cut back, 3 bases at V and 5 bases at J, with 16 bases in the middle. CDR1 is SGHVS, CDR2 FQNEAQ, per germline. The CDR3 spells CASSFTVGGGTEAFF. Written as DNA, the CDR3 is TGTGCCAGCAGCTTCACGGTGGGGGGAGGGACTGAAGCTTTCTTT. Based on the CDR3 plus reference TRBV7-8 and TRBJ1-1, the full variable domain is GAGVSQSPRYKVAKRGQDVALRCDPISGHVSLFWYQQALGQGPEFLTYFQNEAQLDKSGLPSDRFFAERPEGSVSTLKIQRTQQEDSAVYLCASSFTVGGGTEAFFGQGTRLTVV.

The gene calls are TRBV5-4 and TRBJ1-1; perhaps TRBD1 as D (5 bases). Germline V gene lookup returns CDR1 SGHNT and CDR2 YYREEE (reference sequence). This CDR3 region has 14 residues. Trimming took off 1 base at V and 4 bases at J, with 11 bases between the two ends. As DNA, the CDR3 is TGTGCCAGCAGCTTGAGACAGTCCCTCACTGAAGCTTTCTTT. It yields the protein CASSLRQSLTEAFF.

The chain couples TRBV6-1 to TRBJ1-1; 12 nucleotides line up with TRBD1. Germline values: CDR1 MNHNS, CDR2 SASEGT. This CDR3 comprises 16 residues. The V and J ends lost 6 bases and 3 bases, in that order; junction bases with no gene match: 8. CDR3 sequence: CASRPGTGGPYTEAFF. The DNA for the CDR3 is TGTGCCAGCAGACCCGGGACAGGGGGCCCGTACACTGAAGCTTTCTTT.

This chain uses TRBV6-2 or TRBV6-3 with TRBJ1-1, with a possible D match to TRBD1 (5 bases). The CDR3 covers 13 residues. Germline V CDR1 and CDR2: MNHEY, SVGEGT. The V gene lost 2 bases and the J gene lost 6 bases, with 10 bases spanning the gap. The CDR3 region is CASSYNRRAEAFF. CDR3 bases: TGTGCCAGCAGTTACAACAGGAGGGCTGAAGCTTTCTTT.

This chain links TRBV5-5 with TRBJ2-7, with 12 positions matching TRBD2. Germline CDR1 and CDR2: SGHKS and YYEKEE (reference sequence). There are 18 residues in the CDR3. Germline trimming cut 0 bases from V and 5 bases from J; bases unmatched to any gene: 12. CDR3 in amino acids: CASSLELAGGLQRDEQYF. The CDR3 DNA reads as TGTGCCAGCAGCTTGGAACTAGCGGGGGGCCTCCAACGGGACGAGCAGTACTTC.

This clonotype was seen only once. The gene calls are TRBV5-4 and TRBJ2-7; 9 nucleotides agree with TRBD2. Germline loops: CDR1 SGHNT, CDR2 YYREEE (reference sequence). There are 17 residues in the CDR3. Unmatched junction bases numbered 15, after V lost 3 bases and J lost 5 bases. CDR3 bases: TGTGCCAGCAGCTCCCCCCTAAGAGCGGGGGGCACCGACGAGCAGTACTTC. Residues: CASSSPLRAGGTDEQYF.

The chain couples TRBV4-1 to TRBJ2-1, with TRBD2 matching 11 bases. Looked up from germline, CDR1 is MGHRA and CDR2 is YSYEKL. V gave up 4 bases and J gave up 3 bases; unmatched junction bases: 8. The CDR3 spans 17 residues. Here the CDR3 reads CASSPPSSGGYYNEQFF. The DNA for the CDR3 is TGCGCCAGCAGCCCGCCTTCTAGCGGGGGGTACTACAATGAGCAGTTCTTC.

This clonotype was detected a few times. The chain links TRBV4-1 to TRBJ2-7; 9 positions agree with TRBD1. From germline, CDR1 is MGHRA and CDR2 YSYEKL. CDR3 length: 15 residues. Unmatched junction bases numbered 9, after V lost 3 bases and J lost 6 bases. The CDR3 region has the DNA TGCGCCAGCAGCCACCGGGGACAGGGTAATCTCGAGCAGTACGTC. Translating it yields CASSHRGQGNLEQYV.

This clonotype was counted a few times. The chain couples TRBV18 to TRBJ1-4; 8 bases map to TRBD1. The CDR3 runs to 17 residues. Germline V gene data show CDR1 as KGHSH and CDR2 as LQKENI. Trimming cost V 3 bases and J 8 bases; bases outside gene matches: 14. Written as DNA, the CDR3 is TGTGCCAGCTCACCCCCTGGACAGGGAGTGATTGGCGAAAAACTGTTTTTT. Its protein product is CASSPPGQGVIGEKLFF.